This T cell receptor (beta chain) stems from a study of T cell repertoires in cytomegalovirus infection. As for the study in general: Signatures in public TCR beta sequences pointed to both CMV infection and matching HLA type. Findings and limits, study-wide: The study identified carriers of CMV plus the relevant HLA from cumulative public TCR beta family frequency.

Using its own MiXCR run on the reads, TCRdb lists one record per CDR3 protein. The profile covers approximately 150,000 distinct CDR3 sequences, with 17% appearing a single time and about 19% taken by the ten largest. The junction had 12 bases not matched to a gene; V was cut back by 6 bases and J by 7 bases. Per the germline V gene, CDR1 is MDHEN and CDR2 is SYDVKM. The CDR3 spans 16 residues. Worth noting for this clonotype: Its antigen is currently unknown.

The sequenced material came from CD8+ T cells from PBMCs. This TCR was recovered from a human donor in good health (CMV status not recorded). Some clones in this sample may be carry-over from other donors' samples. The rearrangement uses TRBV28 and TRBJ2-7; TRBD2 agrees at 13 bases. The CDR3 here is CASSLGLAGVLGEQYF. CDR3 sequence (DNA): TGTGCCAGCAGCCTCGGACTAGCGGGAGTTTTGGGAGAGCAGTACTTC.